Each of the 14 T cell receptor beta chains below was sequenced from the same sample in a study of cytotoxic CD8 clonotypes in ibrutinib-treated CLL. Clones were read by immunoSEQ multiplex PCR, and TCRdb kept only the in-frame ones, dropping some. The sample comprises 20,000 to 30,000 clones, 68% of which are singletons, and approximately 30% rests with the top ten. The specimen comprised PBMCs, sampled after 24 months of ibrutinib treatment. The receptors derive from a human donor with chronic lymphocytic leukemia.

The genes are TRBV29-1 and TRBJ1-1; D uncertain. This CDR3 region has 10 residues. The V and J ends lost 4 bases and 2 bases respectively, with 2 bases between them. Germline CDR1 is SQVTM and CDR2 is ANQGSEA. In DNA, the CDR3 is TGCAGCGTTGCAAACACTGAAGCTTTCTTT. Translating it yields CSVANTEAFF.

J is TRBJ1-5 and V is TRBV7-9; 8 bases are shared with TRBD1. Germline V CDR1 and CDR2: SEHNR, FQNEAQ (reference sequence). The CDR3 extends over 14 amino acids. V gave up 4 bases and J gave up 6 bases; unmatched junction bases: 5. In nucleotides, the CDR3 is TGTGCCAGCAGCTCAGGGGGCGAGGGTCAGCCCCAGCATTTT. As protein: CASSSGGEGQPQHF.

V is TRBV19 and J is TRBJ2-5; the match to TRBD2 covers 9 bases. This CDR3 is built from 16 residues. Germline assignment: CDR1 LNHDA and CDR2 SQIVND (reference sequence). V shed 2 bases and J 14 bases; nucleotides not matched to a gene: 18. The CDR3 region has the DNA TGTGCCAGTAGTATAAGGATCGGCGGGGGGGCCATGCGGCCCTACTTC. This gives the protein CASSIRIGGGAMRPYF.

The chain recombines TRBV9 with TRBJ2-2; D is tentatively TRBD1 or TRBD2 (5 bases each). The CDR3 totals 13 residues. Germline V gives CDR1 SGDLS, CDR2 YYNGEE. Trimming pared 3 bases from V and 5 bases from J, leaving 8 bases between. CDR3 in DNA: TGTGCCAGCAGCGCCAGGGAGACCGGGGAGCTGTTTTTT. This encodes CASSARETGELFF.

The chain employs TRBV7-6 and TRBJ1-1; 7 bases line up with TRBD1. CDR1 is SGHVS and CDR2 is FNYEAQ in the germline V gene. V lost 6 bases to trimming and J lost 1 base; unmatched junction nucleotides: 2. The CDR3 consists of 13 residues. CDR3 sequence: CASRNRGNTEAFF. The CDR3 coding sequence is TGTGCCAGCAGAAACAGGGGGAACACTGAAGCTTTCTTT.

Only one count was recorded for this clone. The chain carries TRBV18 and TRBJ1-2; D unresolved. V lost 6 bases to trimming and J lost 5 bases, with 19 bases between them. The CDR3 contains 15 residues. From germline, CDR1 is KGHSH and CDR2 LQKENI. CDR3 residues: CASSFDDKGYYGYTF. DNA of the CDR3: TGTGCCAGCTCGTTCGACGACAAAGGGTATTATGGCTACACCTTC.

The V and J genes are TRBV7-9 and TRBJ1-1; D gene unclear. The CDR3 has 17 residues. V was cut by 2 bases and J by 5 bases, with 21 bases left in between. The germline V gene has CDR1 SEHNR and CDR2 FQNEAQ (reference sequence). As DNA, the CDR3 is TGTGCCAGCAGCTTAATTGGCACTTACTCCTTGGGGACTGAAGCTTTCTTT. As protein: CASSLIGTYSLGTEAFF.

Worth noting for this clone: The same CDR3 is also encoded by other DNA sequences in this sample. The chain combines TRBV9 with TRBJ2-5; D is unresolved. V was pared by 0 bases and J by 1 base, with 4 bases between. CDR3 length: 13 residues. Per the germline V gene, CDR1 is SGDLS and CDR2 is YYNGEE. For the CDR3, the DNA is TGTGCCAGCAGCGTAGGGGGCCAAGAGACCCAGTACTTC. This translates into CASSVGGQETQYF. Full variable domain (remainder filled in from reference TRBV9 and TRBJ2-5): DSGVTQTPKHLITATGQRVTLRCSPRSGDLSVYWYQQSLDQGLQFLIQYYNGEERAKGNILERFSAQQFPDLHSELNLSSLELGDSALYFCASSVGGQETQYFGPGTRLLVL.

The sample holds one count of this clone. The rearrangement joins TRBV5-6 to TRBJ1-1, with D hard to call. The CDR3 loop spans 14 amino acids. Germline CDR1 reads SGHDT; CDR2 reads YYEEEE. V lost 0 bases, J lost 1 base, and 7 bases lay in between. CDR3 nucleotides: TGTGCCAGCAGCTTGGCGCCACCGAACACTGAAGCTTTCTTT. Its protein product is CASSLAPPNTEAFF.

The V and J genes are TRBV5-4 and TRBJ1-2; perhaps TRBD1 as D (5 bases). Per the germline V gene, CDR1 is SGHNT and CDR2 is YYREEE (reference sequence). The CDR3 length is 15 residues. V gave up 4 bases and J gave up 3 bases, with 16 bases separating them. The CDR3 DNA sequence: TGTGCCAGCAGCCCACAGGCCCTGGAGGACTATGGCTACACCTTC. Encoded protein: CASSPQALEDYGYTF.

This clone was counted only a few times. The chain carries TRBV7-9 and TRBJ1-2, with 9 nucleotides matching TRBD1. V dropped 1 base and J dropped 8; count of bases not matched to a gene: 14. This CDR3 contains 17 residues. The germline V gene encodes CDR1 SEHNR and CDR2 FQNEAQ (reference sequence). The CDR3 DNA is TGTGCCAGCAGCTTAGGTCTGTCCGGGACAGGGACTCGGGGCTACACCTTC. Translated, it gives CASSLGLSGTGTRGYTF.

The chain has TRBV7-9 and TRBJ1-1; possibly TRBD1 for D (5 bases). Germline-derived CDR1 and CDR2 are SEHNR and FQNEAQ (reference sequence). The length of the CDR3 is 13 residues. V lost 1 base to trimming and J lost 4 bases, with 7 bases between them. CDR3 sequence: CASSLEGTTEAFF. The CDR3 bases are TGTGCCAGCAGCTTAGAAGGGACCACTGAAGCTTTCTTT.

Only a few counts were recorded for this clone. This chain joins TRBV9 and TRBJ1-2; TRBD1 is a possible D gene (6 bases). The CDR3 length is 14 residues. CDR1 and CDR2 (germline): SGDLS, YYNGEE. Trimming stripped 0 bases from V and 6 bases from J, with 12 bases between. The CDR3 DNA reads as TGTGCCAGCAGCGTAGACCCGGGGGCGGATGGCTACACCTTC. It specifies CASSVDPGADGYTF.

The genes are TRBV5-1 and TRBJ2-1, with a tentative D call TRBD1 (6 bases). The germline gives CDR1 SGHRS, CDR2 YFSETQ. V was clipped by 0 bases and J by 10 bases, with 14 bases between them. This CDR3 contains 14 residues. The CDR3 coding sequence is TGCGCCAGCAGCTTGGCTGGGGACATGCGAGAGCAGTTCTTC. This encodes CASSLAGDMREQFF.